The 22 T cell receptor beta chains reported below all come from one sample, sequenced in a study of T cells after yellow fever vaccination. TCRdb processed the 5' RACE reads anew with MiXCR; each CDR3 protein has one entry. The table records about 230,000 distinct CDR3 sequences, around 6.7% of them present only once. Sequences were derived from CD4+ T cells sorted from PBMCs, sampled on the day of the yellow fever booster vaccination. The receptors derive from a man aged 25-45 years who received the YFV17D yellow fever vaccine.

This clonotype was found many times. CDR3 region: CASVRGTTDTQYF. In nucleotides, the CDR3 is TGTGCCAGCGTAAGGGGAACCACAGATACGCAGTATTTT. V and J are TRBV7-9 and TRBJ2-3, with a tentative D call TRBD1 (5 bases). The CDR3 has 13 residues. V was clipped by 8 bases and J by 2 bases, with 11 bases between them. Germline-derived CDR1 and CDR2 are SEHNR and FQNEAQ (reference sequence).

The CDR3 loop is CASSPLGVQGQPQHF. CDR3 coding DNA: TGTGCCAGCTCACCACTGGGGGTTCAGGGTCAGCCCCAGCATTTT. The chain joins TRBV18 to TRBJ1-5, with TRBD1 as a possible D gene (5 bases). The germline V gene has CDR1 KGHSH and CDR2 LQKENI. V lost 1 base and J lost 6, with 13 bases in between. The CDR3 is 15 residues long.

Many counts were recorded for this clonotype. This rearrangement joins TRBV20-1 to TRBJ2-1; no clear D gene. V lost 0 bases and J 8 bases, leaving 11 bases between the germline ends. Looked up from germline, CDR1 is DFQATT and CDR2 is SNEGSKA (reference sequence). There are 13 residues in the CDR3. The CDR3 reads CSARDLKGHEQFF. DNA for the CDR3: TGCAGTGCTAGAGATCTGAAGGGTCATGAGCAGTTCTTC.

In this sample, this clonotype turned up a few times. DNA for the CDR3: TGTGCCAGCAGCTCCGGGACTAGGAGCAATGAGCAGTTCTTC. It translates to CASSSGTRSNEQFF. The rearrangement joins TRBV7-7 to TRBJ2-1; 8 bases match TRBD2. The CDR3 runs to 14 residues. The germline V gene has CDR1 SSHAT and CDR2 FNYEAQ (reference sequence). V lost 4 bases and J lost 6; bases outside the gene matches: 5.

This clonotype occurred a few times. This chain joins TRBV25-1 and TRBJ1-5; no definite D call. Germline CDR1 is MGHDK and CDR2 is SYGVNS. This CDR3 contains 12 residues. V gave up 2 bases and J gave up 9 bases, with 8 bases separating them. CDR3 coding DNA: TGTGCCAGCAGTGAAGGGAACGGGCCCCAGCATTTT. It yields the protein CASSEGNGPQHF.

This clonotype was recorded many times. The rearrangement joins TRBV12-3 or TRBV12-4 to TRBJ2-2; TRBD2 might be the D (5 bases). There are 13 residues in the CDR3. V gave up 8 bases and J gave up 3 bases, with 10 bases separating them. This CDR3 reads CASGSKDTGELFF. DNA for the CDR3: TGTGCCAGCGGGAGCAAGGACACCGGGGAGCTGTTTTTT.

This clonotype was detected ten times or more. The gene calls are TRBV20-1 and TRBJ2-3; 7 bases match TRBD2. With V trimmed by 6 bases and J by 2 bases, 11 bases remained unmatched. The CDR3 spans 15 residues. From germline, CDR1 is DFQATT and CDR2 SNEGSKA (reference sequence). CDR3 in amino acids: CSATNPSGNTDTQYF. The CDR3 DNA reads as TGCAGTGCCACAAATCCCAGCGGGAACACAGATACGCAGTATTTT.

This chain links TRBV6-5 with TRBJ2-2; no clear D. V lost 7 bases and J 8 bases, leaving 11 bases between the germline ends. Per germline, CDR1 MNHEY and CDR2 SVGAGI. The CDR3 consists of 12 residues. CDR3 in DNA: TGTGCCAGCACTTCCCTGGGGGGGGAGCTGTTTTTT. Its translation is CASTSLGGELFF.

The table lists this clonotype with a few counts. The V and J genes are TRBV29-1 and TRBJ2-3; 7 positions agree with TRBD2. J lost 7 bases, V lost 4 bases, and 11 bases had no gene match. Germline loops: CDR1 SQVTM, CDR2 ANQGSEA. There are 14 residues in the CDR3. The CDR3 spells CSVVWREHPNTQYF. For the CDR3, the DNA is TGCAGCGTTGTTTGGCGGGAGCACCCGAATACGCAGTATTTT.

The gene calls are TRBV5-5 and TRBJ1-5; D is unresolved. CDR3 length equals 15 residues. The germline gives CDR1 SGHKS, CDR2 YYEKEE (reference sequence). V lost 3 bases to trimming and J lost 0 bases, with 10 bases between them. The CDR3, as DNA: TGTGCCAGCAGCTCCCGACTTTATAGCAATCAGCCCCAGCATTTT. It translates to CASSSRLYSNQPQHF.

This clonotype appeared a few times. The chain joins TRBV5-5 to TRBJ2-7, with D unresolved. V lost 4 bases and J lost 3, with 11 bases in between. CDR3 length equals 13 residues. Germline V gene sequence: CDR1 SGHKS, CDR2 YYEKEE (reference sequence). The CDR3 is CASSPGVSYEQYF. Here the CDR3 DNA reads TGTGCCAGCAGCCCTGGGGTCAGCTACGAGCAGTACTTC.

This clonotype has at least ten counts. This chain links TRBV5-1 with TRBJ2-1; D perhaps matches TRBD1 (5 bases). The germline V and J ends were trimmed by 4 bases and 5 bases, with 16 bases remaining between them. Germline V gene data show CDR1 as SGHRS and CDR2 as YFSETQ. The CDR3 runs to 15 residues. The CDR3 here is CASSSTGTDNNEQFF. The CDR3 DNA is TGCGCCAGCAGCAGTACAGGAACAGACAACAATGAGCAGTTCTTC.

The chain combines TRBV5-1 with TRBJ2-7, with a weak D call TRBD2 (6 bases). Germline values: CDR1 SGHRS, CDR2 YFSETQ. V was pared by 2 bases and J by 4 bases, with 13 bases between. The length of the CDR3 is 14 residues. In nucleotides, the CDR3 is TGCGCCAGCAGCTTCGACGGGAGTGGGTACGAGCAGTACTTC. Translating gives CASSFDGSGYEQYF.

This clonotype was counted many times. The chain employs TRBV7-6 and TRBJ2-7, with D unclear. This CDR3 contains 15 residues. Trimming shortened V by 0 bases and J by 3 bases, and 12 bases separated the two germline ends. Germline assignment: CDR1 SGHVS and CDR2 FNYEAQ. The CDR3 bases are TGTGCCAGCAGCTTAGCGCAAGGGTTCTACTACGAGCAGTACTTC. The encoded protein is CASSLAQGFYYEQYF.

In this sample, this clonotype turned up a few times. The CDR3 sequence: CASSPGGSCYEQYF. In DNA, the CDR3 is TGTGCCAGCAGCCCCGGGGGGAGCTGCTACGAGCAGTACTTC. The chain couples TRBV5-5 to TRBJ2-7, with TRBD2 identical over 7 bases. Germline CDR1 SGHKS, CDR2 YYEKEE (reference sequence). The CDR3 contains 14 residues. V was clipped by 4 bases and J by 3 bases; unmatched bases: 7.

A few counts support this clonotype. This chain joins TRBV20-1 and TRBJ2-5; a possible D gene is TRBD1 (5 bases). V shed 4 bases and J shed 3 bases, with 9 bases lying between them. The CDR3 is 12 residues long. Germline CDR1 reads DFQATT; CDR2 reads SNEGSKA (reference sequence). CDR3 amino acids: CSAIQVKETQYF. The CDR3 nucleotides are TGCAGTGCTATACAGGTTAAAGAGACCCAGTACTTC.

This clonotype was observed at least ten times. Relative to the germline gene, one junction end is altered; a read error may explain this. The V and J genes are TRBV5-6 and TRBJ2-1, with 13 nucleotides matching TRBD2. From germline, CDR1 is SGHDT and CDR2 YYEEEE. The CDR3 runs to 12 residues. The CDR3 here is CASSLGGTSGVF. CDR3 coding DNA: TGTGCCAGCAGCTTGGGAGGGACTAGCGGGGTCTTC.

This clonotype was counted ten times or more. The chain has TRBV14 and TRBJ2-3; D may be TRBD1 or TRBD2 (5 bases each). Germline CDR1 SGHDN, CDR2 FVKESK. Trimming removed 2 bases from V and 6 bases from J, with 21 bases in between. The CDR3 extends over 17 amino acids. The CDR3 nucleotides read TGTGCCAGCAGCCAACCCGGGACCATACTTTCTGGTGATACGCAGTATTTT. The encoded protein is CASSQPGTILSGDTQYF.

This clonotype came up many times. The rearrangement links TRBV6-2 or TRBV6-3 to TRBJ2-1, with 9 bases that match TRBD2. Germline trimming cut 6 bases from V and 2 bases from J; bases unmatched to any gene: 5. The CDR3 contains 15 residues. Germline values: CDR1 MNHEY, CDR2 SVGEGT. CDR3 in amino acids: CASRSGLAPYNEQFF. CDR3 bases: TGTGCCAGCAGAAGCGGACTAGCGCCCTACAATGAGCAGTTCTTC.

This chain connects TRBV6-2 or TRBV6-3 to TRBJ2-7; 9 bases line up with TRBD2. From germline, CDR1 is MNHEY and CDR2 SVGEGT. The CDR3 consists of 20 residues. The trim removed 2 bases at V and 3 bases at J, leaving 20 bases unmatched. The CDR3 loop is CASSYPFWASGTSRDYEQYF. In DNA, the CDR3 is TGTGCCAGCAGTTACCCATTTTGGGCTAGCGGGACTTCGCGTGACTACGAGCAGTACTTC.

This clonotype was seen ten or more times. V and J are TRBV3-1 and TRBJ2-5; weak D call: TRBD1 (6 bases). V dropped 4 bases and J dropped 5 bases, with 14 bases sitting between them. CDR1 and CDR2 (germline): LGHDT, YNNKEL (reference sequence). CDR3 size: 14 residues. CDR3 DNA: TGTGCCAGCAGCCTGGAACAGGGTAGGGAGACCCAGTACTTC. It codes for CASSLEQGRETQYF.

This chain connects TRBV24-1 to TRBJ2-5; 7 bases are a match to TRBD1. The CDR3 totals 15 residues. Germline V gene lookup returns CDR1 KGHDR and CDR2 SFDVKD. The ends lost 3 bases at V and 1 base at J; junction bases unmatched: 4. The CDR3 spells CATSDAQGTQETQYF. The CDR3 bases are TGTGCCACCAGTGATGCACAGGGGACCCAAGAGACCCAGTACTTC.